This is a list of T cell receptor beta chains from one sample in a study of OX40 agonist ivuxolimab in advanced cancers. Sequenced by immunoSEQ multiplex PCR; TCRdb stores in-frame clones only, minus some. Here the sample spans approximately 38,000 clones, 83% being singletons. The sample in question was CD4+ or CD8+ T cells sorted from blood, obtained in a trial of the OX40 agonist ivuxolimab. These receptors came from an adult with an advanced solid tumor such as melanoma, head and neck, liver or kidney cancer. CDR3s include the opening cysteine and the closing phenylalanine or tryptophan. The D gene is left open where the match is weak. For some rows the clone size is stated as once, few or many, or as a class when expanded; others skip it.

J | D | size | V | CDR3 | DNA
TRBJ2-1 | TRBD2 | once | TRBV9 | CASSSGLAGDEQFF | TGTGCCAGCAGCTCGGGACTAGCGGGTGATGAGCAGTTCTTC
TRBJ1-2 | . | . | TRBV7-9 | CASSYPPPEANYGYTF | TGTGCCAGCAGTTACCCCCCACCCGAAGCTAACTATGGCTACACCTTC
TRBJ2-1 | . | . | TRBV28 | CASSASTAFSYNEQFF | TGTGCCAGCAGTGCTTCGACAGCTTTCTCCTACAATGAGCAGTTCTTC
TRBJ2-5 | . | . | TRBV14 | CASSQDRIQGETQYF | TGTGCCAGCAGCCAAGATAGGATACAGGGCGAGACCCAGTACTTC
TRBJ1-1 | . | . | TRBV19 | CASSIRTANTEAFF | TGTGCCAGTAGTATTAGGACAGCGAACACTGAAGCTTTCTTT
TRBJ1-2 | . | . | TRBV29-1 | CSVPAFDGYTF | TGCAGCGTCCCGGCATTCGATGGCTACACCTTC
TRBJ2-3 | . | . | TRBV6-1 | CASSPVGGPGDTQYF | TGTGCCAGCAGTCCCGTTGGGGGGCCCGGAGATACGCAGTATTTT
TRBJ2-2 | TRBD2 | . | TRBV11-3 | CASSPGLAGGPPGELFF | TGTGCCAGCAGCCCGGGACTAGCGGGAGGGCCGCCCGGGGAGCTGTTTTTT
TRBJ2-7 | TRBD1 | once | TRBV28 | CASSLTGVGYEQYF | TGTGCCAGCAGTTTAACAGGGGTTGGGTACGAGCAGTACTTC
TRBJ2-1 | TRBD2 | . | TRBV5-5 | CASSFLNLAGYTGGEQFF | TGTGCCAGCAGCTTCCTGAACCTAGCGGGCTACACTGGGGGTGAGCAGTTCTTC
TRBJ2-5 | . | . | TRBV5-1 | CASSLEQEETQYF | TGCGCCAGCAGCTTGGAACAGGAAGAGACCCAGTACTTC
TRBJ1-1 | . | . | TRBV28 | CASSSDQETEAFF | TGTGCCAGCAGTTCCGACCAAGAGACTGAAGCTTTCTTT
TRBJ1-1 | TRBD1 | once | TRBV6-1 | CASRGDSLNTEAFF | TGTGCCAGCAGGGGGGACAGCTTGAACACTGAAGCTTTCTTT
TRBJ1-5 | . | . | TRBV6-1 | CASSEWGSNQPQHF | TGTGCCAGCAGTGAATGGGGGAGCAATCAGCCCCAGCATTTT
TRBJ2-1 | . | once | TRBV27 | CASSLSSYNEQFF | TGTGCCAGCAGTTTGAGTTCCTACAATGAGCAGTTCTTC
TRBJ2-7 | . | . | TRBV7-2 | CASSLARGSYEQYF | TGTGCCAGCAGCTTAGCAAGGGGGTCCTACGAGCAGTACTTC
TRBJ1-6 | . | . | TRBV14 | CASSLSYNSPLHF | TGTGCCAGCAGCCTCTCCTATAATTCACCCCTCCACTTT
TRBJ2-1 | TRBD2 | . | TRBV6-5 | CASSLAGGPNEQFF | TGTGCCAGCAGTCTAGCGGGAGGGCCCAATGAGCAGTTCTTC
TRBJ1-2 | TRBD1 | . | TRBV9 | CASSTRTGDGYTF | TGTGCCAGCAGCACCCGGACAGGGGATGGCTACACCTTC
TRBJ2-1 | . | many | TRBV2 | CASSLDPRYNEQFF | TGTGCCAGCAGCTTAGATCCCCGATACAATGAGCAGTTCTTC
TRBJ2-2 | . | . | TRBV7-2 | CASSLTEFTGELFF | TGTGCCAGCAGCTTAACCGAGTTCACCGGGGAGCTGTTTTTT
TRBJ2-7 | . | . | TRBV11-3 | CASSLRADYEQYF | TGTGCCAGCAGCTTAAGGGCCGACTACGAGCAGTACTTC
TRBJ1-3 | . | . | TRBV6-5 | CASSYGRGSGNTIYF | TGTGCCAGCAGTTACGGTCGGGGCTCTGGAAACACCATATATTTT
TRBJ2-1 | . | . | TRBV9 | CASSGIRETSAPYNEQFF | TGTGCCAGCAGCGGCATCCGGGAGACCTCAGCCCCCTACAATGAGCAGTTCTTC
TRBJ2-1 | TRBD2 | . | TRBV27 | CASRPSAGTIYNERQFF | TGTGCCAGCAGGCCCTCAGCGGGGACCATCTACAATGAGCGGCAGTTCTTC